These 22 T cell receptor beta chains originate from one sample sequenced in a study of CD8+ T cells in alopecia areata (dated by TCRdb to between 2017 and 2018). The time point label corresponds to: baseline before oral tofacitinib. Library preparation used the immunoSEQ multiplex PCR assay. For TCR sequencing, RNA was extracted from every sample and reverse transcribed into cDNA to serve as template. This immuneACCESS table, as held by TCRdb, lists in-frame sequences with V and J called but not all clones. Of the missing ones, under half trace to an unresolved V gene in checked studies; the others have no known cause. The sample has fewer than 200,000 clones on record, about 67% of them singletons. Of the sample, approximately 10% falls within the top ten clones. The specimen comprised CD8+ T cells sorted from blood, sampled at week 0. The receptors derive from a human donor with alopecia areata.

The chain joins TRBV15 to TRBJ2-3; 9 bases align to TRBD1. This CDR3 has 15 residues. Germline CDR1 LNHNV, CDR2 YYDKDF (reference sequence). The V segment lost 3 bases and the J segment 0 bases; nucleotides outside the gene matches: 1. The chain's CDR3 is CATSRTGGSTDTQYF. CDR3 nucleotides: TGTGCCACCAGCAGGACAGGGGGTAGCACAGATACGCAGTATTTT.

V is TRBV7-2 and J is TRBJ2-3, with 9 bases identical to TRBD2. Germline CDR1 reads SGHTA; CDR2 reads FQGNSA. This CDR3 is built from 15 residues. V shed 5 bases and J 2 bases; nucleotides not matched to a gene: 5. The CDR3 DNA sequence: TGTGCCAGCAGCCAGGGCGGGGGGGCCACAGATACGCAGTATTTT. Amino acids: CASSQGGGATDTQYF.

The chain is built from TRBV7-9 and TRBJ2-7, with 7 bases identical to TRBD1. CDR3 length: 13 amino acids. The J segment lost 4 bases and the V segment lost 5 bases, leaving 5 bases of the junction unmatched. CDR1 is SEHNR and CDR2 is FQNEAQ in the germline V gene (reference sequence). CDR3 loop: CASSPDRLYEQYF. The CDR3 bases are TGTGCCAGCAGCCCGGACAGGCTGTACGAGCAGTACTTC.

This chain links TRBV9 with TRBJ1-2; 8 positions match TRBD1. The ends lost 3 bases at V and 2 bases at J; junction bases unmatched: 3. Germline assignment: CDR1 SGDLS and CDR2 YYNGEE. This CDR3 spans 14 amino acids. CDR3 protein: CASSDTGGNYGYTF. The CDR3 bases are TGTGCCAGCAGCGATACAGGGGGGAACTATGGCTACACCTTC.

This clone turned up a few times. V usage is TRBV19 and J usage is TRBJ2-1, with 8 bases matching TRBD2. V lost 5 bases to trimming and J lost 9 bases; unmatched junction nucleotides: 9. From germline, CDR1 is LNHDA and CDR2 SQIVND (reference sequence). The CDR3 has 14 residues. The CDR3 region has the DNA TGTGCCAGTAGTCCCCCCCAGCGGGGGATTGAGCAGTTCTTC. Translated: CASSPPQRGIEQFF.

Points on this clone: At one end the junction does not follow the germline gene, possibly because of a read error. The rearrangement uses TRBV2 and TRBJ1-3, with D uncertain. From germline, CDR1 is SNHLY and CDR2 FYNNEI. The CDR3 covers 10 residues. CDR3: CASSGANADF. The CDR3 bases are TGTGCCAGCAGTGGGGCCAACGCAGATTTT. The full variable domain, rest sourced from reference TRBV2 and TRBJ1-3, is EPEVTQTPSHQVTQMGQEVILRCVPISNHLYFYWYRQILGQKVEFLVSFYNNEISEKSEIFDDQFSVERPDGSNFTLKIRSTKLEDSAMYFCASSGANADFGEGSWLTVV.

This rearrangement joins TRBV7-9 to TRBJ2-7; 10 positions match TRBD1. The germline CDR1 and CDR2 sequences are SEHNR and FQNEAQ (reference sequence). With V trimmed by 0 bases and J by 0 bases, 5 bases remained unmatched. The CDR3 spans 17 residues. This CDR3 is CASSLAPGQGSSYEQYF. The CDR3 coding sequence is TGTGCCAGCAGCTTAGCTCCGGGACAGGGGTCCTCCTACGAGCAGTACTTC.

This chain links TRBV6-5 with TRBJ1-2; a weak D match, TRBD1 (5 bases). Germline CDR1 MNHEY, CDR2 SVGAGI. V was shortened by 10 bases and J by 6 bases, with 12 bases between the two germline ends. The CDR3 totals 11 residues. CDR3 sequence: CATHGGNGYTF. The CDR3 region has the DNA TGTGCCACCCATGGGGGGAATGGCTACACCTTC.

V and J are TRBV4-1 and TRBJ2-7; either TRBD1 or TRBD2 may supply D (6 bases each). Germline V gene data show CDR1 as MGHRA and CDR2 as YSYEKL. The CDR3 spans 17 residues. Deletions cut 1 base from V and 3 bases from J, with 19 bases between. The CDR3 DNA sequence: TGCGCCAGCAGCCAAGGGGTTTCGGGGGCGGGCCTCTACGAGCAGTACTTC. It is translated as CASSQGVSGAGLYEQYF.

J is TRBJ1-2 and V is TRBV6-1, with a possible D match to TRBD1 (6 bases). V was clipped by 2 bases and J by 4 bases, with 11 bases between them. CDR1 is MNHNS, CDR2 SASEGT, per germline. CDR3 length equals 14 residues. CDR3 bases: TGTGCCAGCAGTGAAAGAGGGGGACGCTATGGCTACACCTTC. Its translation: CASSERGGRYGYTF.

The chain has TRBV7-2 and TRBJ2-7; D not certain. The germline V and J ends were trimmed by 0 bases and 2 bases, with 5 bases remaining between them. Germline V gene data show CDR1 as SGHTA and CDR2 as FQGNSA. The CDR3 has 13 amino acids. CDR3 DNA sequence: TGTGCCAGCAGCTTAGCAGAGACCTACGAGCAGTACTTC. Protein sequence: CASSLAETYEQYF. The full variable domain, with the rest looked up from reference TRBV7-2 and TRBJ2-7, is GAGVSQSPSNKVTEKGKDVELRCDPISGHTALYWYRQSLGQGLEFLIYFQGNSAPDKSGLPSDRFSAERTGGSVSTLTIQRTQQEDSAVYLCASSLAETYEQYFGPGTRLTVT.

This clone was counted once. The rearrangement links TRBV29-1 to TRBJ2-5, with TRBD2 matching 8 bases. V lost 4 bases and J lost 5; bases outside the gene matches: 12. The CDR3 runs to 15 residues. Germline V lookup: CDR1 SQVTM, CDR2 ANQGSEA. CDR3 bases: TGCAGCGTTGTGAGCGTAGCGGGGTCGAAGGAGACCCAGTACTTC. Translation gives CSVVSVAGSKETQYF.

The genes are TRBV25-1 and TRBJ2-7; 8 bases are a match to TRBD1. The trim removed 4 bases at V and 4 bases at J, leaving 6 bases unmatched. Per the germline V gene, CDR1 is MGHDK and CDR2 is SYGVNS. CDR3 size: 14 residues. CDR3 loop: CASSADRVLYEQYF. The CDR3 coding sequence is TGTGCCAGCAGTGCGGACAGGGTATTGTACGAGCAGTACTTC.

This clone was counted a few times. The rearrangement joins TRBV6-6 to TRBJ2-3, with a weak D call TRBD2 (5 bases). V lost 2 bases and J 7 bases, leaving 13 bases between the germline ends. The CDR3 length is 14 residues. Germline assignment: CDR1 MNHNY and CDR2 SVGAGI (reference sequence). In nucleotides, the CDR3 is TGTGCCAGCAGTTACCTCCAGGAGGAACATACGCAGTATTTT. It is translated as CASSYLQEEHTQYF.

This clone was seen once. This chain joins TRBV5-6 and TRBJ1-6; D gene ambiguous. The CDR3 loop spans 12 amino acids. V was clipped by 6 bases and J by 3 bases, with 4 bases between them. Germline-derived CDR1 and CDR2 are SGHDT and YYEEEE. The CDR3 DNA sequence: TGTGCCAGCACTGTCTATAATTCACCCCTCCACTTT. Translated, it gives CASTVYNSPLHF.

This clone showed up just a few times. The chain employs TRBV6-1 and TRBJ1-2, with D possibly TRBD1 on 6 matching bases. The CDR3 covers 15 residues. Germline V gene sequence: CDR1 MNHNS, CDR2 SASEGT. Trimming took 0 bases from V and 8 from J, leaving 16 bases between them. CDR3 sequence (DNA): TGTGCCAGCAGTGAAGCCACGACAGGTTCTCGGGGCTACACCTTC. Translated: CASSEATTGSRGYTF.

The chain is built from TRBV15 and TRBJ2-3, with TRBD2 identical over 7 bases. The junction had 6 bases not matched to a gene; V was cut back by 5 bases and J by 4 bases. Germline CDR1 is LNHNV and CDR2 is YYDKDF (reference sequence). The CDR3 covers 14 residues. CDR3 in amino acids: CATSDYREADTQYF. The CDR3 DNA reads TGTGCCACCAGCGATTACCGGGAGGCAGATACGCAGTATTTT.

The gene calls are TRBV6-1 and TRBJ2-2; D call uncertain. The CDR3 is made up of 12 amino acids. CDR1 and CDR2 (germline): MNHNS, SASEGT. Deletions cut 4 bases from V and 7 bases from J, with 7 bases between. CDR3 in amino acids: CASSVWGGELFF. DNA of the CDR3: TGTGCCAGCAGTGTGTGGGGCGGGGAGCTGTTTTTT.

The chain links TRBV5-1 to TRBJ1-1; D is unresolved. Trimming cost V 0 bases and J 7 bases, with 13 bases left between them. Germline-derived CDR1 and CDR2 are SGHRS and YFSETQ. This CDR3 spans 14 amino acids. The CDR3: CASSLGRPVDEAFF. CDR3 DNA sequence: TGCGCCAGCAGCTTGGGCCGGCCGGTGGATGAAGCTTTCTTT. The full variable domain, with the rest looked up from reference TRBV5-1 and TRBJ1-1, is KAGVTQTPRYLIKTRGQQVTLSCSPISGHRSVSWYQQTPGQGLQFLFEYFSETQRNKGNFPGRFSGRQFSNSRSEMNVSTLELGDSALYLCASSLGRPVDEAFFGQGTRLTVV.

The gene calls are TRBV7-8 and TRBJ2-1; 7 bases agree with TRBD1. The CDR3 runs 15 residues. Germline assignment: CDR1 SGHVS and CDR2 FQNEAQ. V lost 5 bases and J lost 0; bases outside the gene matches: 4. Here the CDR3 DNA reads TGTGCCAGCAGCCTCGGGACAGCCTCCTACAATGAGCAGTTCTTC. Translation gives CASSLGTASYNEQFF.

This clone was observed a few times. V usage is TRBV27 and J usage is TRBJ2-5; 7 bases line up with TRBD1. CDR1 and CDR2 (germline): MNHEY, SMNVEV (reference sequence). V shed 3 bases and J 2 bases; nucleotides not matched to a gene: 6. The CDR3 has 15 amino acids. DNA of the CDR3: TGTGCCAGCAGTTTCTCAGGGGGAACTCAAGAGACCCAGTACTTC. Translation gives CASSFSGGTQETQYF.

This chain links TRBV7-9 with TRBJ2-6; D unresolved. The CDR3 has 14 residues. V was cut by 4 bases and J by 0 bases, with 4 bases left in between. Germline V CDR1 and CDR2: SEHNR, FQNEAQ (reference sequence). CDR3 amino acids: CASSYDSGANVLTF. CDR3 nucleotide sequence: TGTGCCAGCAGCTACGACTCTGGGGCCAACGTCCTGACTTTC. Drawing the rest from reference TRBV7-9 and TRBJ2-6, the complete variable domain is DTGVSQNPRHKITKRGQNVTFRCDPISEHNRLYWYRQTLGQGPEFLTYFQNEAQLEKSRLLSDRFSAERPKGSFSTLEIQRTEQGDSAMYLCASSYDSGANVLTFGAGSRLTVL.